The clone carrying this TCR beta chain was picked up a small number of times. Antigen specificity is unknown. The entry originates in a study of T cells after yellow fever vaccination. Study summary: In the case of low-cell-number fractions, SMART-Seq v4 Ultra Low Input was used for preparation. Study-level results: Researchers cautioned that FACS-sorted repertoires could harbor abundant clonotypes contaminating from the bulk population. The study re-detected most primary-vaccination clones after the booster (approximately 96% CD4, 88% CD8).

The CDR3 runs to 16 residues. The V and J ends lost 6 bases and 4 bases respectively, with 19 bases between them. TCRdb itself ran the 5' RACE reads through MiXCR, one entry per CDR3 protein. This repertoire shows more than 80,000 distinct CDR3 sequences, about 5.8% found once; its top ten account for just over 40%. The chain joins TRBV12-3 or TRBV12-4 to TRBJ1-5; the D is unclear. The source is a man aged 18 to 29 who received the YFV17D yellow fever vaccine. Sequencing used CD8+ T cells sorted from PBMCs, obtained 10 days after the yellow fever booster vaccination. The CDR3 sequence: CASSRGPPEGNQPQHF. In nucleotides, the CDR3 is TGTGCCAGCAGCCGTGGACCCCCGGAAGGGAATCAGCCCCAGCATTTT.